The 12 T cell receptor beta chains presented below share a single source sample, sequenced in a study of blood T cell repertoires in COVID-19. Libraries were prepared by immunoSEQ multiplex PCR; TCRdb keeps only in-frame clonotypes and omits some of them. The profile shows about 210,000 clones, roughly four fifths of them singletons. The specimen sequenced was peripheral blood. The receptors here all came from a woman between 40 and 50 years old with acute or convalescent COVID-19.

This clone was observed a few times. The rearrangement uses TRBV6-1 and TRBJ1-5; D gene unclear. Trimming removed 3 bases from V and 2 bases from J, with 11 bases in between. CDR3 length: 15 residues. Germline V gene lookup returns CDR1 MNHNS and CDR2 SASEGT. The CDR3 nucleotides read TGTGCCAGCAGTGATACGGGAGGTGGCAATCAGCCCCAGCATTTT. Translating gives CASSDTGGGNQPQHF.

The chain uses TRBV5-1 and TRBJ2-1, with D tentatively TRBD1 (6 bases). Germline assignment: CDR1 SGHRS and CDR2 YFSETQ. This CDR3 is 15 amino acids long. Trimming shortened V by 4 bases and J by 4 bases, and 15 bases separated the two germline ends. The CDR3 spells CASSPGQGQYNEQFF. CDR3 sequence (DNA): TGCGCCAGCAGCCCCGGTCAGGGACAATACAATGAGCAGTTCTTC.

CDR3 DNA sequence: TGCGCCAGCAGCCTTGGACAGGGAGGGGGTCAGCCCCAGCATTTT. Translation gives CASSLGQGGGQPQHF. The chain carries TRBV4-1 and TRBJ1-5; 8 nucleotides match TRBD1. The germline V gene encodes CDR1 MGHRA and CDR2 YSYEKL. The V and J ends lost 4 bases and 6 bases, in that order; junction bases with no gene match: 8. This CDR3 is 15 amino acids long.

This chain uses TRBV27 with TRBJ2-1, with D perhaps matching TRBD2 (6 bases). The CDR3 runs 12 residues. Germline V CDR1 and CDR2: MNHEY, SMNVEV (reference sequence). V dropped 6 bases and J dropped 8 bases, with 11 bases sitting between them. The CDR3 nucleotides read TGTGCCAGCAGGGGACTCCAGCATGAGCAGTTCTTC. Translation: CASRGLQHEQFF.

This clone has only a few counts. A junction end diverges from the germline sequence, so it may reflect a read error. The CDR3 here is CASSTEQGTPQNF. CDR3 nucleotides: TGTGCCAGCAGCACGGAACAGGGGACTCCCCAGAATTTT. This rearrangement joins TRBV5-5 to TRBJ1-5; 7 positions agree with TRBD1. This CDR3 has 13 residues. Germline V gene data show CDR1 as SGHKS and CDR2 as YYEKEE (reference sequence).

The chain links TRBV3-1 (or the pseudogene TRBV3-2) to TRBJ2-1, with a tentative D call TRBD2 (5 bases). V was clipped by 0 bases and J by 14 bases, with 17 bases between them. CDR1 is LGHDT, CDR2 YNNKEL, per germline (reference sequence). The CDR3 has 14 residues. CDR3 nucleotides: TGTGCCAGCAGCCAAGATCCAGGACGGGGAGAGGAGTTCTTC. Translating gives CASSQDPGRGEEFF.

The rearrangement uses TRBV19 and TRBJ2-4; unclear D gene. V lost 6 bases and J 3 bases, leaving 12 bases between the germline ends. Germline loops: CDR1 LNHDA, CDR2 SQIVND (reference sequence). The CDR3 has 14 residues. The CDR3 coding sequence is TGTGCCAGTAGGTGGTACAGAGTCAAAAACATTCAGTACTTC. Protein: CASRWYRVKNIQYF.

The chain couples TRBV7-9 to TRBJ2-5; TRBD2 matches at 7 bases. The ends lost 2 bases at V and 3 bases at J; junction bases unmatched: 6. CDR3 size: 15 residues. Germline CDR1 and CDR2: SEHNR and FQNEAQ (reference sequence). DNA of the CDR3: TGTGCCAGCAGCTTAACCGGGGGGTCCAAAGAGACCCAGTACTTC. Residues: CASSLTGGSKETQYF.

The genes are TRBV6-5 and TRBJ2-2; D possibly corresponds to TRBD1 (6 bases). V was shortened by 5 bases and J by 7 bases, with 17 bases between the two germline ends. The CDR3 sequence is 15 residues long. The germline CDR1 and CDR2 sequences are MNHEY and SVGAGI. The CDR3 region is CASSPSQGWRGELFF. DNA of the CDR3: TGTGCCAGCAGTCCATCTCAGGGGTGGCGCGGGGAGCTGTTTTTT.

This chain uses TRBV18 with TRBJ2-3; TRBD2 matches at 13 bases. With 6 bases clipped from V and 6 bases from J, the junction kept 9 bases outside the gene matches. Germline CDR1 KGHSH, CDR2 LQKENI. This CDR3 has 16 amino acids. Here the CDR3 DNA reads TGTGCCAGCTCTCGGACTAGCGGGAGCTTTGACGATACGCAGTATTTT. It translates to CASSRTSGSFDDTQYF. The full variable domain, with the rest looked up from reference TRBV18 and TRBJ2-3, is NAGVMQNPRHLVRRRGQEARLRCSPMKGHSHVYWYRQLPEEGLKFMVYLQKENIIDESGMPKERFSAEFPKEGPSILRIQQVVRGDSAAYFCASSRTSGSFDDTQYFGPGTRLTVL.

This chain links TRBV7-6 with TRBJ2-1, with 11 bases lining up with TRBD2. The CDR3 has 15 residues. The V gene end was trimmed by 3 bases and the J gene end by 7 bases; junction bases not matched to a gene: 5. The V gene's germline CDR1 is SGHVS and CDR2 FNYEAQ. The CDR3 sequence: CASSFTSGSGNEQFF. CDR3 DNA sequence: TGTGCCAGCAGCTTCACTAGCGGGAGTGGAAATGAGCAGTTCTTC.

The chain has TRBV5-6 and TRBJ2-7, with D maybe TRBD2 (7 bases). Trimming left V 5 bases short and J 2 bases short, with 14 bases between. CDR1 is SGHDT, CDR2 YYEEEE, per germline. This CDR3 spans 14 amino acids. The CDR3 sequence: CASSLGGLPYEQYF. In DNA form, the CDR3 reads TGTGCCAGCAGTCTCGGGGGGCTCCCCTACGAGCAGTACTTC.